What follows describes a single T cell receptor (beta chain). The table came from immunoSEQ multiplex PCR; TCRdb's copy has only in-frame clones and leaves some out. The table lists about 240,000 clones, 75% to 90% of them singletons. These data come from a study of blood T cell repertoires in COVID-19. Study context: Collection of acute and convalescent COVID-19 samples took place in the United States, Italy and Spain.

This CDR3 region has 13 residues. Participants were aged 18 to 89 years from 20 to 30 US areas. Material for sequencing was PBMCs or T cells enriched from blood (not recorded which). The origin of this receptor is a woman in her twenties or thirties who had recovered from COVID-19. The rearrangement joins TRBV21-1 to TRBJ2-7; TRBD2 reflects the table's D call only, with no check against the DNA. TRBV21-1 is a documented pseudogene. The CDR3 DNA follows: TGTGCCAGCAGCCCGGGACTCTTTTACGAGCAGTACTTC. Encoded protein: CASSPGLFYEQYF.